What follows are 2 T cell receptor beta chains derived from one specimen sequenced in a study of blood T cell repertoires in COVID-19. Sequenced by immunoSEQ multiplex PCR; TCRdb stores in-frame clones only, minus some. Among 250,000 to 300,000 clones listed, around 85% were seen once. The specimen was peripheral blood. These receptor sequences come from a woman aged 25 to 39 with COVID-19, enrolled during active disease.

CDR3 DNA sequence: TGTGCCAGCAGCCATCGGGGGGGCGCGTACGGGGAGCTGTTTTTT. Translating gives CASSHRGGAYGELFF. The chain employs TRBV7-2 and TRBJ2-2, with 8 bases fitting TRBD2. With 5 bases clipped from V and 7 bases from J, the junction kept 9 bases outside the gene matches. Germline assignment: CDR1 SGHTA and CDR2 FQGNSA. CDR3 size: 15 residues. Full variable domain (remainder filled in from reference TRBV7-2 and TRBJ2-2): GAGVSQSPSNKVTEKGKDVELRCDPISGHTALYWYRQSLGQGLEFLIYFQGNSAPDKSGLPSDRFSAERTGGSVSTLTIQRTQQEDSAVYLCASSHRGGAYGELFFGEGSRLTVL.

This chain connects TRBV7-2 to TRBJ2-7; D is undetermined. The germline V and J ends were trimmed by 0 bases and 0 bases, with 12 bases remaining between them. CDR1 SGHTA and CDR2 FQGNSA come from the germline V gene. The CDR3 totals 16 residues. Here the CDR3 reads CASSLASPRSSYEQYF. In DNA, the CDR3 is TGTGCCAGCAGCTTAGCGAGCCCAAGGAGCTCCTACGAGCAGTACTTC.